The sequence of this T cell receptor (beta chain) was determined in a study of immune cell composition in non-small cell lung cancer. Study results and limitations: No significant correlation existed between pack-years smoked and tumour clonality. Overall clonality, unlike maximal tumour-associated clone frequency, did not predict TIL reactivity. Tumour-associated clones >0.5% occurred in around 35% of adenocarcinomas, approximately 79% of squamous.

Regarding this clone: No antigen is known for it.

Looked up from germline, CDR1 is SGHDT and CDR2 is YYEEEE. The CDR3 has 14 amino acids. V shed 3 bases and J 3 bases; nucleotides not matched to a gene: 2. Genomic DNA came from frozen unsorted single-cell suspensions. The repertoire was sequenced with immunoSEQ multiplex PCR; TCRdb's copy has only in-frame clones and lacks some. The sample holds about 940 clones; about four fifths are singletons and the top ten take around 10%. The rearrangement links TRBV5-6 to TRBJ2-7, with 11 bases that match TRBD1. This TCR came from a human donor with non-small cell lung cancer. Sequenced material: lung tumor tissue. The CDR3 region has the DNA TGTGCCAGCAGCTGGGGACAGGGGGGCTACGAGCAGTACTTC. This translates into CASSWGQGGYEQYF.